The clone carrying this TCR beta chain showed up just once. The record originates from a study of T cell changes during pregnancy in multiple sclerosis. Trimming removed 2 bases from V and 2 bases from J, with 12 bases in between. Germline assignment: CDR1 LNHNV and CDR2 YYDKDF (reference sequence). This CDR3 region has 15 residues. Only in-frame clones appear in the TCRdb table, and some are missing; sequencing was by immunoSEQ multiplex PCR. The sample consists of 15,000 to 20,000 clones, less than 90% of them appearing once. This chain joins TRBV15 and TRBJ1-2, with D perhaps matching TRBD1 (6 bases). The sample in question was CD8+ T cells from peripheral blood mononuclear cells, obtained in the third trimester of pregnancy. The receptor's source is a female donor in good health, enrolled as a control in a pregnancy study. CDR3 coding DNA: TGTGCCACCAGCAGACGGAGACAGGACAACTATGGCTACACCTTC. Its translation: CATSRRRQDNYGYTF.